This TCR beta chain emerged from a study of T cells in Graves' hyperthyroidism and ophthalmopathy. Overall study results and limits: Ophthalmopathy and stable hyperthyroidism were told apart by a 13 V-J model.

This clonotype showed up just a few times. What it binds is unknown. Researchers barred patients who had uncontrolled infection, other autoimmune disease, pregnancy or lactation. The V end lost 3 bases, the J end lost 4 bases, and 12 bases lay between the germline ends. This CDR3 comprises 15 residues. Germline V lookup: CDR1 LNHDA, CDR2 SQIVND (reference sequence). Amplified regions were TCR beta CDR3 sequences from RNA transcripts. When the TCR CDR3 underwent first-round RT-PCR, the HTBI primer set was used. TCRdb reprocessed the multiplex PCR reads with MiXCR, giving one entry per CDR3 protein. This sample yields 300,000 to 450,000 distinct CDR3 sequences, of which about 15% are seen a single time; around 20% belongs to the top ten.

The chain is built from TRBV19 and TRBJ2-2; D possibly uses TRBD1 or TRBD2 (5 bases each). The receptor was derived from a woman in her 30s with Graves' ophthalmopathy. Material: blood. CDR3 bases: TGTGCCAGTAGTATTGTACAGGACTTCACCGGGGAGCTGTTTTTT. Its protein product is CASSIVQDFTGELFF.